A single sample gave rise to the 29 T cell receptor beta chains below, sequenced in a study of Graves' ophthalmopathy and Graves' hyperthyroidism. Investigators amplified TCR beta CDR3 regions from RNA transcripts. Amplification began with first-round RT-PCR using HTBI primers, then second-round multiplex PCR was performed. TCRdb recomputed calls from the multiplex PCR reads with MiXCR, one row per CDR3 protein. This table holds under 250,000 distinct CDR3 sequences, 29% found once. Specimen: peripheral blood. The receptors stem from a man aged 45-65 years with Graves' ophthalmopathy.

The table lists this clonotype with many counts. The chain is built from TRBV7-9 and TRBJ2-7; 7 nucleotides agree with TRBD1. Germline lookup yields CDR1 SEHNR and CDR2 FQNEAQ (reference sequence). V gave up 1 base and J gave up 0 bases; unmatched junction bases: 3. The CDR3 has 15 residues. The CDR3 loop is CASSLGPGGSYEQYF. The CDR3 DNA follows: TGTGCCAGCAGCTTAGGGCCAGGGGGCTCCTACGAGCAGTACTTC. Filled out from reference TRBV7-9 and TRBJ2-7, the complete variable domain reads DTGVSQNPRHKITKRGQNVTFRCDPISEHNRLYWYRQTLGQGPEFLTYFQNEAQLEKSRLLSDRFSAERPKGSFSTLEIQRTEQGDSAMYLCASSLGPGGSYEQYFGPGTRLTVT.

This chain uses TRBV6-2 or TRBV6-3 with TRBJ1-1; D is possibly TRBD1 (6 bases). Trimming removed 2 bases from V and 2 bases from J, with 18 bases in between. The V gene's germline CDR1 is MNHEY and CDR2 SVGEGT. This CDR3 comprises 17 residues. The CDR3 region has the DNA TGTGCCAGCAGTTACCGGGGGGCTGACAGGCCCAACACTGAAGCTTTCTTT. Protein sequence: CASSYRGADRPNTEAFF.

This clonotype was seen at least ten times. The chain couples TRBV20-1 to TRBJ2-7; TRBD1 is a possible D gene (6 bases). CDR1 is DFQATT and CDR2 is SNEGSKA in the germline V gene (reference sequence). This CDR3 comprises 12 residues. The V end lost 4 bases, the J end lost 2 bases, and 9 bases lay between the germline ends. In DNA form, the CDR3 reads TGCAGTGCTAACCGGGACACCTACGAGCAGTACTTC. Amino acids: CSANRDTYEQYF.

This clonotype was detected many times. The chain recombines TRBV12-3 or TRBV12-4 with TRBJ2-7; 7 nucleotides match TRBD2. CDR3 length: 14 amino acids. V gave up 4 bases and J gave up 2 bases; unmatched junction bases: 5. CDR3: CASSSGLGTYEQYF. CDR3 nucleotide sequence: TGTGCCAGCAGTTCCGGACTAGGGACCTACGAGCAGTACTTC.

The V and J genes are TRBV24-1 and TRBJ2-7; weak D call: TRBD1 (5 bases). Germline CDR1 KGHDR, CDR2 SFDVKD. V shed 2 bases and J shed 3 bases, with 7 bases lying between them. This CDR3 contains 13 residues. The CDR3 DNA follows: TGTGCCACCAGTGATTGGGGCAGCTACGAGCAGTACTTC. Amino acids: CATSDWGSYEQYF.

This clonotype was picked up many times. This chain joins TRBV11-1 and TRBJ2-5; tentatively, D is TRBD1 (6 bases). Trimming pared 6 bases from V and 5 bases from J, leaving 19 bases between. This CDR3 comprises 15 residues. The V gene's germline CDR1 is SGHAT and CDR2 FQDESV (reference sequence). The CDR3 coding sequence is TGTGCCAGCAGTTTGTCGGGACACCTTGGGGAGACCCAGTACTTC. Translated, it gives CASSLSGHLGETQYF.

This clonotype was seen repeatedly, ten times or more. This chain connects TRBV7-9 to TRBJ2-2; 10 nucleotides match TRBD1. V trimming: 5 bases; J trimming: 4 bases; junction bases outside the gene matches: 4. The germline gives CDR1 SEHNR, CDR2 FQNEAQ (reference sequence). The CDR3 has 15 amino acids. The CDR3 DNA reads TGTGCCAGCAGCCCGACAGGGGGCATCACCGGGGAGCTGTTTTTT. Its protein product is CASSPTGGITGELFF.

The table lists this clonotype with many counts. The chain couples TRBV6-1 to TRBJ2-6; 15 bases are shared with TRBD2. V trimming: 2 bases; J trimming: 3 bases; junction bases outside the gene matches: 2. Per germline, CDR1 MNHNS and CDR2 SASEGT. This CDR3 contains 18 residues. The CDR3 spells CASSEWGLAGGGANVLTF. As DNA, the CDR3 is TGTGCCAGCAGTGAATGGGGACTAGCGGGAGGTGGGGCCAACGTCCTGACTTTC.

This sequence joins TRBV2 and TRBJ2-7; TRBD2 might be the D (5 bases). The CDR3 is made up of 13 amino acids. Per the germline V gene, CDR1 is SNHLY and CDR2 is FYNNEI. Trimming took off 6 bases at V and 4 bases at J, with 13 bases between the two ends. DNA for the CDR3: TGTGCCAGCAGGGATGTTGGGGAGTACGAGCAGTACTTC. Its protein is CASRDVGEYEQYF.

The chain combines TRBV9 with TRBJ1-5; 7 bases match TRBD1. After removal of 4 bases from V and 2 bases from J, the junction contained 12 bases not matched to a gene. The CDR3 runs to 17 residues. CDR1 SGDLS and CDR2 YYNGEE come from the germline V gene. CDR3 in DNA: TGTGCCAGCAGCTCCTCGGGTACTACAGGGGGCAATCAGCCCCAGCATTTT. Translated: CASSSSGTTGGNQPQHF.

This clonotype was detected many times. The chain employs TRBV6-4 and TRBJ2-2, with 9 nucleotides matching TRBD1. Trimming cost V 3 bases and J 6 bases; bases outside gene matches: 17. CDR1 and CDR2 from the germline V gene are MRHNA and SNTAGT. This CDR3 is 19 amino acids long. CDR3 amino acids: CASSEGPGQGAAGPGELFF. The CDR3, as DNA: TGTGCCAGCAGTGAGGGTCCGGGACAGGGAGCCGCCGGACCCGGGGAGCTGTTTTTT.

This clonotype has a count of ten or more. The chain recombines TRBV28 with TRBJ1-6; 9 bases are shared with TRBD1. This CDR3 region has 16 residues. The V and J ends lost 8 bases and 11 bases, in that order; junction bases with no gene match: 16. CDR1 is MDHEN, CDR2 SYDVKM, per germline. CDR3 loop: CASRAYFRDREAPLHF. The CDR3 DNA reads as TGTGCCAGCCGGGCCTATTTCCGGGACAGGGAAGCACCCCTCCACTTT.

This clonotype was recorded at least ten times. CDR3 coding DNA: TGCGCCAGCAGTGAGGTTGGATACGAGCAGTACTTC. This codes for CASSEVGYEQYF. This chain joins TRBV10-2 and TRBJ2-7, with D uncertain. The CDR3 totals 12 residues. V was shortened by 2 bases and J by 4 bases, with 6 bases between the two germline ends. Germline values: CDR1 WSHSY, CDR2 SAAADI.

The J gene is TRBJ2-5, the V gene TRBV24-1, with D possibly being TRBD1 (5 bases). Per germline, CDR1 KGHDR and CDR2 SFDVKD. The V gene lost 1 base and the J gene lost 1 base, with 12 bases spanning the gap. The CDR3 extends over 16 amino acids. The CDR3 here is CATSDFRIGVQETQYF. CDR3 DNA sequence: TGTGCCACCAGTGATTTTAGGATAGGGGTCCAAGAGACCCAGTACTTC.

This clonotype was detected only a few times. The chain is built from TRBV28 and TRBJ2-7; D is perhaps TRBD1 (7 bases). V lost 3 bases, J lost 5 bases, and 14 bases lay in between. From germline, CDR1 is MDHEN and CDR2 SYDVKM. The CDR3 is 14 residues long. CDR3 amino acids: CASSFGGGQHEQYF. The CDR3, as DNA: TGTGCCAGCAGTTTCGGAGGGGGACAGCACGAGCAGTACTTC.

V gene TRBV6-1 combines with J gene TRBJ2-4; D is perhaps TRBD1 (5 bases). The CDR3 covers 16 residues. The V and J ends lost 4 bases and 4 bases respectively, with 17 bases between them. Germline CDR1 reads MNHNS; CDR2 reads SASEGT. CDR3 region: CASSAIPGIEKNIQYF. CDR3 DNA: TGTGCCAGCAGTGCTATCCCAGGGATCGAGAAAAACATTCAGTACTTC.

This clonotype was observed many times. The rearrangement joins TRBV20-1 to TRBJ2-7; perhaps TRBD1 as D (5 bases). CDR3 size: 14 residues. Germline-derived CDR1 and CDR2 are DFQATT and SNEGSKA (reference sequence). V lost 5 bases and J 2 bases, leaving 16 bases between the germline ends. The CDR3 sequence is CSAGGARVPYEQYF. In DNA, the CDR3 is TGCAGTGCTGGTGGGGCTAGAGTTCCCTACGAGCAGTACTTC.

This chain links TRBV6-5 with TRBJ1-1; 9 nucleotides agree with TRBD1. The CDR3 runs 16 residues. Looked up from germline, CDR1 is MNHEY and CDR2 is SVGAGI. J was trimmed by 0 bases and V by 2 bases; bases with no gene match: 4. The DNA of the CDR3 is TGTGCCAGCAGTTACGGGGACAGGGAGCTGAACACTGAAGCTTTCTTT. It yields the protein CASSYGDRELNTEAFF.

The J gene is TRBJ1-5, the V gene TRBV10-3; no clear D gene. In germline, CDR1 is ENHRY, CDR2 SYGVKD. Trimming removed 6 bases at V and 0 bases at J, with 15 bases between. There are 16 residues in the CDR3. The DNA of the CDR3 is TGTGCCATCAGCCCAGAGGGAAAATATAGCAATCAGCCCCAGCATTTT. Its protein product is CAISPEGKYSNQPQHF.

The J gene is TRBJ2-7, the V gene TRBV12-3 or TRBV12-4; TRBD1 is a possible D gene (6 bases). The CDR3 spans 12 residues. The V gene lost 6 bases and the J gene lost 3 bases, with 9 bases spanning the gap. The CDR3 is CASRKGVYEQYF. Here the CDR3 DNA reads TGTGCCAGCAGAAAGGGGGTCTACGAGCAGTACTTC.

This clonotype was detected ten times or more. The V gene is TRBV10-3, the J gene TRBJ1-2; maybe TRBD1 (6 bases). Trimming took off 0 bases at V and 8 bases at J, with 10 bases between the two ends. Germline assignment: CDR1 ENHRY and CDR2 SYGVKD. The CDR3 sequence is 13 residues long. CDR3 bases: TGTGCCATCAGTGAGTCGACGACAGGCGGCTACACCTTC. Protein product: CAISESTTGGYTF.

This clonotype occurred many times. This rearrangement joins TRBV6-1 to TRBJ1-1, with unresolved D. CDR3 length: 14 amino acids. Germline assignment: CDR1 MNHNS and CDR2 SASEGT. The V end was cut by 5 bases, the J end by 1 base, with 11 bases between. Written as DNA, the CDR3 is TGTGCCAGCAGTCTAAAGACATCGAACACTGAAGCTTTCTTT. It encodes CASSLKTSNTEAFF.

This clonotype was picked up many times. DNA for the CDR3: TGTGCCTGGAGTGGGACAGGTGGGAGCGAGCAGTACTTC. Its protein product is CAWSGTGGSEQYF. V is TRBV30 and J is TRBJ2-7; TRBD1 agrees at 7 bases. This CDR3 is built from 13 residues. Germline V gene sequence: CDR1 GTSNPN, CDR2 SVGIG (reference sequence). V lost 1 base and J lost 6; bases outside the gene matches: 6.

The table lists this clonotype with many counts. In nucleotides, the CDR3 is TGTGCCAGCAGCTCCCTCAGAAACTCTGGAAACACCATATATTTT. This codes for CASSSLRNSGNTIYF. This sequence joins TRBV7-9 and TRBJ1-3; D not certain. Germline V gene lookup returns CDR1 SEHNR and CDR2 FQNEAQ (reference sequence). V shed 4 bases and J shed 0 bases, with 10 bases lying between them. The CDR3 totals 15 residues.

The V and J genes are TRBV7-9 and TRBJ2-5, with D unclear. The CDR3 runs to 13 residues. Germline values: CDR1 SEHNR, CDR2 FQNEAQ (reference sequence). Trimming stripped 5 bases from V and 7 bases from J, with 14 bases between. CDR3 sequence: CASSSDPFWTQYF. In nucleotides, the CDR3 is TGTGCCAGCAGCAGTGACCCTTTTTGGACCCAGTACTTC.

Ten or more counts support this clonotype. This chain uses TRBV3-1 with TRBJ2-4; D is undetermined. V lost 0 bases to trimming and J lost 4 bases, with 10 bases between them. CDR1 and CDR2 from the germline V gene are LGHDT and YNNKEL (reference sequence). The CDR3 covers 15 residues. The CDR3 bases are TGTGCCAGCAGCCAAGATAGAGGCTTTAAAAACATTCAGTACTTC. Its translation is CASSQDRGFKNIQYF.

This clonotype was picked up many times. J is TRBJ1-1 and V is TRBV13; 7 bases match TRBD1. This CDR3 has 16 residues. The germline gives CDR1 PRHDT, CDR2 FYEKMQ (reference sequence). V gave up 2 bases and J gave up 5 bases; unmatched junction bases: 11. The DNA of the CDR3 is TGTGCCAGCAGCTTACTTGTCGGGACAGTAGCAACTGAAGCTTTCTTT. It codes for CASSLLVGTVATEAFF.

The chain links TRBV6-1 to TRBJ2-2; D perhaps matches TRBD1 (6 bases). Looked up from germline, CDR1 is MNHNS and CDR2 is SASEGT. V lost 7 bases and J lost 2, with 17 bases in between. The CDR3 is 16 amino acids. CDR3 bases: TGTGCCAGCAAAACGGGGACACTCGATAACACCGGGGAGCTGTTTTTT. Its translation is CASKTGTLDNTGELFF.

This clonotype has at least ten counts. The V and J genes are TRBV29-1 and TRBJ2-7; 7 bases agree with TRBD1. After removal of 4 bases from V and 3 bases from J, the junction contained 9 bases not matched to a gene. The CDR3 consists of 14 residues. Germline-derived CDR1 and CDR2 are SQVTM and ANQGSEA. CDR3 sequence (DNA): TGCAGCGTTGGACTACAGGGGCCCATCTACGAGCAGTACTTC. This codes for CSVGLQGPIYEQYF.